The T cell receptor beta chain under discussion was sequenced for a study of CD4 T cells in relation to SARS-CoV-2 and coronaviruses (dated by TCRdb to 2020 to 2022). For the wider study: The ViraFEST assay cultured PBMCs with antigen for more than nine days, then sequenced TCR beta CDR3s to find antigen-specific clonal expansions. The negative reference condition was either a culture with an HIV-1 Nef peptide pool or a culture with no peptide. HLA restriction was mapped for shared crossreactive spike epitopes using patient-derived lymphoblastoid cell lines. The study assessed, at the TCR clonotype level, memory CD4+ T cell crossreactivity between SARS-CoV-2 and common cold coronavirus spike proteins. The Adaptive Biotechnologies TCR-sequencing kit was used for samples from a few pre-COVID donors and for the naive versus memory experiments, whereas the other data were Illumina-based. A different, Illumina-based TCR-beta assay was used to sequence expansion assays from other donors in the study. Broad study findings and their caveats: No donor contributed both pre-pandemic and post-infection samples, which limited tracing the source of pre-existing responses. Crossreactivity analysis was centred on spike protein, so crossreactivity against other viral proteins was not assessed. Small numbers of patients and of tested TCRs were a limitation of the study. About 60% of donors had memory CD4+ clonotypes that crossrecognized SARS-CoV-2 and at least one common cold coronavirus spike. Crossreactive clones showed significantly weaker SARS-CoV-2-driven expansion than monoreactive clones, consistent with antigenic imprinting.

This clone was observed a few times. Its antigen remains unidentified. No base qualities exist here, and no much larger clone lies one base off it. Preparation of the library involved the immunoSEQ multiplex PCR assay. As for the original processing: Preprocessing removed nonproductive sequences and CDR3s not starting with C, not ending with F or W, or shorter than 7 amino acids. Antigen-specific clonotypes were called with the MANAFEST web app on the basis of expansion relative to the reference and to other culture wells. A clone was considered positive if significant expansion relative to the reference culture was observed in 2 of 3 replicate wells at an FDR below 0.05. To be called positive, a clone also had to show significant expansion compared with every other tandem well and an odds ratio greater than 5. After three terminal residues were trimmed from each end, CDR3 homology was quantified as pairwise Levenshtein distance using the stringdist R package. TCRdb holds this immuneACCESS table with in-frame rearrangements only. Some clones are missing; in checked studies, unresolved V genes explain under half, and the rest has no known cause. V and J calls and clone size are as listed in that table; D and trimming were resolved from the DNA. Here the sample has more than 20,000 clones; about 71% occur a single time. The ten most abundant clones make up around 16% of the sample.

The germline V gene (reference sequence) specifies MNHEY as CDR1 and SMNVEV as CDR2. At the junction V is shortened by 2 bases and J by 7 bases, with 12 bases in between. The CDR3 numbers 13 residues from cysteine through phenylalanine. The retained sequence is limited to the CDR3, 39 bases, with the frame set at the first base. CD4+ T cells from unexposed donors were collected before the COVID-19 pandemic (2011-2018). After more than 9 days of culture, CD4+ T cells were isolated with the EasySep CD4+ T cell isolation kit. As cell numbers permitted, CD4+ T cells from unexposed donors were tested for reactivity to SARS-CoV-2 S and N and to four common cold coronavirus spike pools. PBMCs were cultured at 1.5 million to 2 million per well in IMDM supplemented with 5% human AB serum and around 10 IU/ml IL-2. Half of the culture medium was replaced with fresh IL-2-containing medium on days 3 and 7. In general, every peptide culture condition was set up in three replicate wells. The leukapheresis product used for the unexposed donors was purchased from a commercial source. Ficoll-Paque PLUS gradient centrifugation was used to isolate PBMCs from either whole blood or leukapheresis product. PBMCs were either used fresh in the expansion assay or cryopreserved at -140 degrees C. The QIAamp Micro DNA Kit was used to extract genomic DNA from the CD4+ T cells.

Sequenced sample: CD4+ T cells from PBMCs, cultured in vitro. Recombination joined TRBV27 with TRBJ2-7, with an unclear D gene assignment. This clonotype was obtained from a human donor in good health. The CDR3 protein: CASSLIPAQEQYF. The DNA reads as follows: TGTGCCAGCAGTTTAATCCCTGCTCAGGAGCAGTACTTC.